This T cell receptor beta chain emerged from a study of blood T cell repertoires in COVID-19. In the study overall: Material from acute and convalescent COVID-19 was sourced from the United States, Italy and Spain. PBMCs, B-cell-depleted T cells, or T cells provided the cDNA or gDNA that made up the material.

Trimming removed 0 bases from V and 4 bases from J, with 10 bases in between. The CDR3 contains 14 residues. CDR1 and CDR2 (germline): SGDLS, YYNGEE. The data were produced by immunoSEQ multiplex PCR, yet TCRdb's version contains in-frame clones alone and is incomplete. Of fewer than 15,000 clones detected, over 75% appear once; the ten largest clones hold approximately 40%. The source is an elderly man with acute or convalescent COVID-19. The sequenced sample was peripheral blood. V is TRBV9 and J is TRBJ2-5; D is ambiguous. The CDR3 reads CASSVDPVGETQYF. CDR3 sequence (DNA): TGTGCCAGCAGCGTAGACCCGGTCGGAGAGACCCAGTACTTC.